These 25 T cell receptor beta chains came from one sample sequenced in a study of cytomegalovirus exposure and HLA in healthy donors. The PCR had 60 Vbeta and 13 Jbeta primers. The table came from immunoSEQ multiplex PCR; TCRdb's copy has only in-frame clones and leaves some out. The sample carries about 110,000 clones, around three quarters recorded once. The sequenced sample consisted of PBMCs. The receptor source for this set is a woman younger than 30 in good health and CMV-seropositive.

V gene TRBV7-6 combines with J gene TRBJ1-3; 8 bases match TRBD1. The CDR3 totals 16 residues. Trimming cost V 0 bases and J 4 bases; bases outside gene matches: 5. Germline V gene data show CDR1 as SGHVS and CDR2 as FNYEAQ. The CDR3 protein is CASSLAGTGSGNTIYF. The CDR3 nucleotides read TGTGCCAGCAGCTTAGCGGGGACAGGCTCAGGAAACACCATATATTTT.

The chain joins TRBV5-1 to TRBJ2-1; 7 bases map to TRBD2. Germline lookup yields CDR1 SGHRS and CDR2 YFSETQ. V was pared by 0 bases and J by 4 bases, with 10 bases of the junction left unmatched. The CDR3 is made up of 17 amino acids. The CDR3 DNA reads TGCGCCAGCAGCTTGGATGTTTCGGGGGAGGGATACAATGAGCAGTTCTTC. Its translation is CASSLDVSGEGYNEQFF.

The rearrangement uses TRBV16 and TRBJ2-7; TRBD1 matches 8 bases. The CDR3 totals 15 residues. V shed 0 bases and J 5 bases; nucleotides not matched to a gene: 6. Germline V lookup: CDR1 KGHSY, CDR2 FQNENV. As DNA, the CDR3 is TGTGCCAGCAGCCAATCCCTGACAGGGGTGAACGAGCAGTACTTC. It translates to CASSQSLTGVNEQYF.

This chain connects TRBV10-3 to TRBJ1-2; 8 bases match TRBD1. Germline V gene sequence: CDR1 ENHRY, CDR2 SYGVKD. The CDR3 is made up of 14 amino acids. V lost 5 bases and J lost 7; bases outside the gene matches: 9. CDR3 bases: TGTGCCATCAGTTTACAGGGGGTGTCTGCTGGCTACACCTTC. This sequence encodes CAISLQGVSAGYTF.

The V and J genes are TRBV9 and TRBJ2-1; D might be TRBD2 (6 bases). The CDR3 runs to 13 residues. V was pared by 3 bases and J by 15 bases, with 19 bases between. Germline CDR1 and CDR2: SGDLS and YYNGEE. Here the CDR3 DNA reads TGTGCCAGCAGCGCGACGCCCGGACTAATCGCGTTCTTC. It translates to CASSATPGLIAFF. Full variable domain (outside the CDR3, taken from reference TRBV9 and TRBJ2-1): DSGVTQTPKHLITATGQRVTLRCSPRSGDLSVYWYQQSLDQGLQFLIQYYNGEERAKGNILERFSAQQFPDLHSELNLSSLELGDSALYFCASSATPGLIAFFGPGTRLTVL.

The CDR3 DNA reads TGCAGTGCTAGAGGGCTCCGGGGGACCTTC. It codes for CSARGLRGTF. The V and J genes are TRBV20-1 and TRBJ1-2; D may be TRBD1 (5 bases). Trimming cost V 1 base and J 14 bases, with 11 bases left between them. There are 10 residues in the CDR3. The germline V gene has CDR1 DFQATT and CDR2 SNEGSKA (reference sequence).

The chain uses TRBV9 and TRBJ2-2, with 9 positions matching TRBD2. CDR1 and CDR2 from the germline V gene are SGDLS and YYNGEE. This CDR3 is built from 17 residues. V lost 0 bases and J lost 3; bases outside the gene matches: 6. CDR3: CASSVGPSGTYTGELFF. The DNA for the CDR3 is TGTGCCAGCAGCGTAGGCCCTAGCGGGACTTACACCGGGGAGCTGTTTTTT. Complete variable domain (other parts from reference TRBV9 and TRBJ2-2): DSGVTQTPKHLITATGQRVTLRCSPRSGDLSVYWYQQSLDQGLQFLIQYYNGEERAKGNILERFSAQQFPDLHSELNLSSLELGDSALYFCASSVGPSGTYTGELFFGEGSRLTVL.

The gene calls are TRBV5-1 and TRBJ1-1; tentatively, D is TRBD1 (5 bases). Germline assignment: CDR1 SGHRS and CDR2 YFSETQ. Trimming left V 0 bases short and J 2 bases short, with 11 bases between. The CDR3 is 15 residues long. CDR3 DNA sequence: TGCGCCAGCAGCTTGGTCCTGGGGGGAAACACTGAAGCTTTCTTT. Its protein product is CASSLVLGGNTEAFF.

The chain carries TRBV5-1 and TRBJ2-5, with 11 bases lining up with TRBD1. The CDR3 is 14 amino acids. Per germline, CDR1 SGHRS and CDR2 YFSETQ. J gave up 5 bases and V 3 bases, and 3 bases lay outside the gene matches. Here the CDR3 reads CASSSGQGGETQYF. The CDR3 DNA reads TGCGCCAGCAGCTCGGGACAGGGGGGGGAGACCCAGTACTTC.

A few counts support this clone. This chain joins TRBV28 and TRBJ2-7, with D possibly being TRBD2 (5 bases). This CDR3 has 13 residues. Germline V gene lookup returns CDR1 MDHEN and CDR2 SYDVKM. The V end lost 4 bases, the J end lost 2 bases, and 9 bases lay between the germline ends. The CDR3 DNA reads TGTGCCAGCAGTTCCGACTACACCTACGAGCAGTACTTC. Encoded protein: CASSSDYTYEQYF.

The chain recombines TRBV6-1 with TRBJ1-5; D is undetermined. CDR1 MNHNS and CDR2 SASEGT come from the germline V gene. V shed 5 bases and J shed 4 bases, with 6 bases lying between them. CDR3 length equals 12 residues. The CDR3 DNA reads as TGTGCCAGCAGTTCGCGGAATCAGCCCCAGCATTTT. Translating it yields CASSSRNQPQHF.

The chain has TRBV5-5 and TRBJ2-7, with D hard to call. V gave up 3 bases and J gave up 5 bases, with 12 bases separating them. CDR3 size: 13 residues. The germline V gene has CDR1 SGHKS and CDR2 YYEKEE (reference sequence). The CDR3 here is CASSSRVANEQYF. The CDR3 nucleotides read TGTGCCAGCAGCTCTCGGGTGGCCAACGAGCAGTACTTC.

The chain employs TRBV6-1 and TRBJ2-1, with 10 positions matching TRBD2. Trimming at V came to 4 bases and at J to 4 bases, leaving 7 bases not matched to a gene. The CDR3 is made up of 16 amino acids. Germline V gives CDR1 MNHNS, CDR2 SASEGT. The CDR3 loop reads CASSAPSGSPYNEQFF. The CDR3 DNA sequence: TGTGCCAGCAGTGCTCCTAGCGGGAGCCCGTACAATGAGCAGTTCTTC.

This clone was observed a single time. The rearrangement uses TRBV28 and TRBJ1-4; 10 bases fit TRBD1. Germline V gene sequence: CDR1 MDHEN, CDR2 SYDVKM. This CDR3 is built from 19 residues. Germline trimming cut 3 bases from V and 8 bases from J; bases unmatched to any gene: 18. The CDR3 region has the DNA TGTGCCAGCAGTTTTATATCCGGGACAGGGGAATCAGTGGGCGAAAAACTGTTTTTT. Translating gives CASSFISGTGESVGEKLFF.

The rearrangement links TRBV4-1 to TRBJ1-5; D is perhaps TRBD1 (5 bases). The CDR3 length is 16 residues. Germline-derived CDR1 and CDR2 are MGHRA and YSYEKL. Between the trimmed V and J ends, which lost 0 bases and 5 bases, there was a span of 14 bases. The CDR3 here is CASSQEWRGVYQPQHF. CDR3 DNA sequence: TGCGCCAGCAGCCAAGAGTGGAGGGGAGTTTATCAGCCCCAGCATTTT.

This chain uses TRBV27 with TRBJ2-5; the D gene is possibly TRBD1 (5 bases). The germline V and J ends were trimmed by 4 bases and 5 bases, with 14 bases remaining between them. The CDR3 totals 14 residues. CDR1 and CDR2 (germline): MNHEY, SMNVEV (reference sequence). The CDR3 is CASSSDSLMETQYF. The CDR3, as DNA: TGTGCCAGCAGTTCAGACAGTCTCATGGAGACCCAGTACTTC.

The gene calls are TRBV10-3 and TRBJ1-2; 7 bases line up with TRBD1. This CDR3 is 15 amino acids long. With 5 bases clipped from V and 4 bases from J, the junction kept 10 bases outside the gene matches. CDR1 is ENHRY, CDR2 SYGVKD, per germline. The CDR3 region is CAISRGTGAGYGYTF. The CDR3 bases are TGTGCCATCAGTCGCGGAACAGGGGCGGGCTATGGCTACACCTTC.

The chain links TRBV9 to TRBJ2-1, with 7 bases aligning to TRBD1. This CDR3 is 14 amino acids long. V shed 3 bases, J shed 4 bases, and the junction held 4 bases outside the gene matches. The V gene's germline CDR1 is SGDLS and CDR2 YYNGEE. The CDR3 here is CASSATGNYNEQFF. Here the CDR3 DNA reads TGTGCCAGCAGCGCGACAGGGAATTACAATGAGCAGTTCTTC.

The rearrangement links TRBV9 to TRBJ1-2; the D is unclear. Per germline, CDR1 SGDLS and CDR2 YYNGEE. V dropped 0 bases and J dropped 5 bases, with 14 bases sitting between them. The CDR3 has 15 amino acids. The CDR3 reads CASSVAGTTGYGYTF. The DNA of the CDR3 is TGTGCCAGCAGCGTAGCCGGCACCACGGGGTATGGCTACACCTTC.

The chain uses TRBV18 and TRBJ1-4, with D possibly matching TRBD1 (5 bases). Germline V gene lookup returns CDR1 KGHSH and CDR2 LQKENI. Trimming stripped 3 bases from V and 8 bases from J, with 16 bases between. This CDR3 has 15 residues. The CDR3 DNA reads as TGTGCCAGCTCACCGAGACAGACCATGGGAGAAAAACTGTTTTTT. Protein: CASSPRQTMGEKLFF.

The rearrangement uses TRBV27 and TRBJ1-2, with 9 nucleotides matching TRBD1. The CDR3 covers 15 residues. The germline CDR1 and CDR2 sequences are MNHEY and SMNVEV (reference sequence). V was pared by 8 bases and J by 5 bases, with 12 bases of the junction left unmatched. CDR3 sequence (DNA): TGTGCCAGCTCGGACAGGGGCGGGGAGAGGTATGGCTACACCTTC. This sequence encodes CASSDRGGERYGYTF.

This clone was seen a single time. The chain links TRBV5-1 to TRBJ2-5; 8 nucleotides agree with TRBD2. The germline CDR1 and CDR2 sequences are SGHRS and YFSETQ. V dropped 5 bases and J dropped 1; count of bases not matched to a gene: 7. The CDR3 sequence is 15 residues long. CDR3 sequence: CASSSPGTSQETQYF. CDR3 nucleotides: TGCGCCAGCAGTTCTCCCGGGACTAGCCAAGAGACCCAGTACTTC. Using reference TRBV5-1 and TRBJ2-5 for the parts outside the CDR3, the full variable domain is KAGVTQTPRYLIKTRGQQVTLSCSPISGHRSVSWYQQTPGQGLQFLFEYFSETQRNKGNFPGRFSGRQFSNSRSEMNVSTLELGDSALYLCASSSPGTSQETQYFGPGTRLLVL.

The chain combines TRBV28 with TRBJ1-2, with D perhaps matching TRBD1 (6 bases). V was pared by 2 bases and J by 4 bases, with 11 bases between. This CDR3 comprises 14 residues. Germline CDR1 reads MDHEN; CDR2 reads SYDVKM. The DNA of the CDR3 is TGTGCCAGCAGTTTACACGGGACAAGCTATGGCTACACCTTC. Encoded protein: CASSLHGTSYGYTF.

V gene TRBV14 combines with J gene TRBJ2-1, with D possibly matching TRBD1 (6 bases). In germline, CDR1 is SGHDN, CDR2 FVKESK. Trimming took off 4 bases at V and 2 bases at J, with 18 bases between the two ends. The CDR3 extends over 17 amino acids. The CDR3 is CASSREAGARTYNEQFF. In DNA, the CDR3 is TGTGCCAGCAGCCGAGAGGCAGGGGCAAGGACCTACAATGAGCAGTTCTTC.

This clone came up a few times. This chain joins TRBV6-5 and TRBJ2-7; D is possibly TRBD1 (7 bases). V was trimmed by 8 bases and J by 6 bases, leaving 14 bases between them. Looked up from germline, CDR1 is MNHEY and CDR2 is SVGAGI. The CDR3 length is 12 residues. The CDR3 protein is CASSSQGGEQYF. The CDR3 nucleotides are TGTGCCAGCTCCTCCCAGGGGGGCGAGCAGTACTTC.